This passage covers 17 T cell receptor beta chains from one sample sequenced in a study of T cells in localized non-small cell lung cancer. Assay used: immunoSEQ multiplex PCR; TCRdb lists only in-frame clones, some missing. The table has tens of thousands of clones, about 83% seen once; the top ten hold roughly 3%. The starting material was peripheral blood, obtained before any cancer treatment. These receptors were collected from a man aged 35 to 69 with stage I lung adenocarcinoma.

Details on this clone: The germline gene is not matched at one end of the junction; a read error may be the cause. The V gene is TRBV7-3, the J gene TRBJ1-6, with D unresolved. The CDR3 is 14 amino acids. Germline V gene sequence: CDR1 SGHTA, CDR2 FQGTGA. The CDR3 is CASSLTSDNSPLHF. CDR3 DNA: TGTGCCAGCAGCTTAACCTCCGATAATTCACCCCTCCACTTT.

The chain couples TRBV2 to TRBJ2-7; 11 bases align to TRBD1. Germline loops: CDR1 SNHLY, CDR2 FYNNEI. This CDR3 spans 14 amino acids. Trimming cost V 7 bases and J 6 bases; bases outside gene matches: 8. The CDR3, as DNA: TGTGCCAGCAACCAAGCCGGGACAGGGGGCGAGCAGTACTTC. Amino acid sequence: CASNQAGTGGEQYF.

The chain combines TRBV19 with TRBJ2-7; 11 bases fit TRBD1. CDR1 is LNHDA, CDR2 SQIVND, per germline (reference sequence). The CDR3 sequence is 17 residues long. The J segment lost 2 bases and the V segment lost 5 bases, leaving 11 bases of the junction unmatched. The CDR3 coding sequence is TGTGCCAGTAGTCCCCGGGGGGTGGGACAGGGGGCCTACGAGCAGTACTTC. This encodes CASSPRGVGQGAYEQYF.

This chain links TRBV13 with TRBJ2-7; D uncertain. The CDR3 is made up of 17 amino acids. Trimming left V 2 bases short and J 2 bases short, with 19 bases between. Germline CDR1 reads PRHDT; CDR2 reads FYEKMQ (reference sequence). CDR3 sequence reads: CASSLFAAMGSTYEQYF. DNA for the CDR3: TGTGCCAGCAGCTTATTCGCAGCCATGGGGTCAACCTACGAGCAGTACTTC.

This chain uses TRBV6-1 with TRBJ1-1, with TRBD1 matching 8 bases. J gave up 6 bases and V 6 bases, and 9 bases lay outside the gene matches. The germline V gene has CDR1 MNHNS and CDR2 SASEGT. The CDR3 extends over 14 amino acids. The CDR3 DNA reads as TGTGCCAGCAGAGTCGAAGGACAGGGCGCTGAAGCTTTCTTT. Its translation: CASRVEGQGAEAFF.

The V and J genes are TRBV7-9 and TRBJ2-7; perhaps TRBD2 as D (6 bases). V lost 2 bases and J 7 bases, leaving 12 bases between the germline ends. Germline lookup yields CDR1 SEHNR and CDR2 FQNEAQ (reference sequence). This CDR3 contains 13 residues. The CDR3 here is CASSLTGGEEQYF. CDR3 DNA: TGTGCCAGCAGCTTAACCGGGGGAGAAGAGCAGTACTTC.

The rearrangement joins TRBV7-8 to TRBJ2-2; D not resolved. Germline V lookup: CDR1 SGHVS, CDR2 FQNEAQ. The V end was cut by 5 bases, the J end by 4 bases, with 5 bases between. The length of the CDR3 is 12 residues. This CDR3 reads CASSRSTGELFF. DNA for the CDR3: TGTGCCAGCAGCCGAAGCACCGGGGAGCTGTTTTTT.

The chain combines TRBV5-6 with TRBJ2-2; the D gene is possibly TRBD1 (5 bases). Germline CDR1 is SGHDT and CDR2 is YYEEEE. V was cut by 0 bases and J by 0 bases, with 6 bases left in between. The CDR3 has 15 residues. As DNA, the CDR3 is TGTGCCAGCAGCTTGGTAGGGGCGAACACCGGGGAGCTGTTTTTT. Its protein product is CASSLVGANTGELFF.

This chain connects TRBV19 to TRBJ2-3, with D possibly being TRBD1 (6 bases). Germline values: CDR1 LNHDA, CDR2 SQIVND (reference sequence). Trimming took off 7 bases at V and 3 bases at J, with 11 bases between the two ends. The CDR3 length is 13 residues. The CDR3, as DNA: TGTGCCAGTATGATCAGGGGTACAGATACGCAGTATTTT. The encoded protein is CASMIRGTDTQYF.

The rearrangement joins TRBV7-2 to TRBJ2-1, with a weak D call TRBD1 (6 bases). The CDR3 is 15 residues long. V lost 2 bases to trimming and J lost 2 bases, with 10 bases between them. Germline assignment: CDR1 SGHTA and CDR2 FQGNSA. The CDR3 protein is CASSLSQGTYNEQFF. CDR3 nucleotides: TGTGCCAGCAGCTTATCTCAGGGGACCTACAATGAGCAGTTCTTC.

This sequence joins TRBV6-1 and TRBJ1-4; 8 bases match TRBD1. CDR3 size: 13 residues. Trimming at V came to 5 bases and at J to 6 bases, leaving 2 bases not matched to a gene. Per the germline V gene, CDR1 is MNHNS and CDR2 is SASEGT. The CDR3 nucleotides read TGTGCCAGCAGTCAGGGGGCCGATGAAAAACTGTTTTTT. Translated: CASSQGADEKLFF.

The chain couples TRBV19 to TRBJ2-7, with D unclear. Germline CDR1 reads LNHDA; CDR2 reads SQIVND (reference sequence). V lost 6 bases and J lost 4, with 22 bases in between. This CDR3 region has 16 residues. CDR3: CASSIPGVSNSYEQYF. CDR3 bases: TGTGCCAGTAGCATCCCTGGAGTGTCGAACTCTTACGAGCAGTACTTC.

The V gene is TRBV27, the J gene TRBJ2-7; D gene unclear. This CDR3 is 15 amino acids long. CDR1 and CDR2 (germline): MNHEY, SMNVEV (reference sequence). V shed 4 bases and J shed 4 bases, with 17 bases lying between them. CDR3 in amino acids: CASSWNTVGIYEQYF. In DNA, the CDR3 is TGTGCCAGCAGTTGGAATACGGTAGGGATATACGAGCAGTACTTC.

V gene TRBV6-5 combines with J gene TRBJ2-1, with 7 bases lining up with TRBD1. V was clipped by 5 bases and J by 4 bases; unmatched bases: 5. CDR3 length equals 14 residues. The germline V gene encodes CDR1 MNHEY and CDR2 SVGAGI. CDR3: CASSTLGQYNEQFF. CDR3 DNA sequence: TGTGCCAGCAGTACGCTGGGACAGTACAATGAGCAGTTCTTC.

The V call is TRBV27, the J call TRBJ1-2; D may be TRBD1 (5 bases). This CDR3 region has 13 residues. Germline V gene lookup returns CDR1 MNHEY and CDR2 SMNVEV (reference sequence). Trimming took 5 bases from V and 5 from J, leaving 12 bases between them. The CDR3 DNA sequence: TGTGCCAGCAGTCCGGGGACGCCGTATGGCTACACCTTC. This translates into CASSPGTPYGYTF.

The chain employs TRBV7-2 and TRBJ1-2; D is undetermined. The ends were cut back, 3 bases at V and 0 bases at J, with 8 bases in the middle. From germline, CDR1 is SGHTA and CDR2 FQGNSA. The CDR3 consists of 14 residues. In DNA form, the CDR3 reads TGTGCCAGCAGCTTGGAACAGTCTAACTATGGCTACACCTTC. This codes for CASSLEQSNYGYTF.

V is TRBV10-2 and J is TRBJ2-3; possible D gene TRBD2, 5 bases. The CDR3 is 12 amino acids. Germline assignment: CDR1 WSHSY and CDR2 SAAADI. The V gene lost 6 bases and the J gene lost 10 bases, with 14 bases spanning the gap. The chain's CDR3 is CASRTDSGAQYF. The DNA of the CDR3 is TGCGCCAGCAGGACCGACTCCGGGGCGCAGTATTTT.